The 5 T cell receptor beta chains listed next were all sequenced from one sample in a study of T cells after yellow fever vaccination. TCRdb reprocessed the 5' RACE reads with MiXCR, giving one entry per CDR3 protein. The table lists a few hundred thousand distinct CDR3 sequences, roughly 7.5% of them singletons. The sequences come from PBMCs, collected about 41 days after the first yellow fever vaccination. The source is a man between 18 and 29 years old who received the YFV17D yellow fever vaccine.

This rearrangement joins TRBV3-1 to TRBJ2-5, with D possibly called TRBD1 or TRBD2 (5 bases each). V was shortened by 8 bases and J by 7 bases, with 11 bases between the two germline ends. This CDR3 has 11 residues. CDR1 LGHDT and CDR2 YNNKEL come from the germline V gene (reference sequence). The chain's CDR3 is CASGLQGTQYF. Written as DNA, the CDR3 is TGTGCCAGCGGACTCCAGGGGACCCAGTACTTC.

Only a few counts were recorded for this clonotype. This chain uses TRBV30 with TRBJ1-2; 7 nucleotides match TRBD1. The germline V gene encodes CDR1 GTSNPN and CDR2 SVGIG (reference sequence). This CDR3 is 12 amino acids long. Trimming took 5 bases from V and 2 from J; bases not matched to a gene: 2. The CDR3 sequence: CAWDRANYGYTF. The CDR3 nucleotides are TGTGCCTGGGACAGGGCGAACTATGGCTACACCTTC.

A few counts support this clonotype. This rearrangement joins TRBV15 to TRBJ2-1, with D possibly called TRBD1 or TRBD2 (5 bases each). Germline CDR1 and CDR2: LNHNV and YYDKDF (reference sequence). The CDR3 sequence is 16 residues long. The V end lost 3 bases, the J end lost 0 bases, and 12 bases lay between the germline ends. As DNA, the CDR3 is TGTGCCACCAGCAGCGGGACCTCCGGCTCCTACAATGAGCAGTTCTTC. Protein product: CATSSGTSGSYNEQFF.

This clonotype occurred many times. The J gene is TRBJ2-3, the V gene TRBV20-1, with a tentative D call TRBD1 (6 bases). V dropped 3 bases and J dropped 5 bases, with 15 bases sitting between them. From germline, CDR1 is DFQATT and CDR2 SNEGSKA (reference sequence). The CDR3 covers 14 residues. CDR3 sequence: CSARLQGMEDTQYF. The CDR3 DNA is TGCAGTGCTAGGCTACAGGGTATGGAAGATACGCAGTATTTT.

This clonotype occurred a few times. The rearrangement joins TRBV20-1 to TRBJ2-3, with D possibly being TRBD1 (5 bases). Trimming left V 0 bases short and J 11 bases short, with 21 bases between. The germline gives CDR1 DFQATT, CDR2 SNEGSKA (reference sequence). The CDR3 totals 15 residues. The chain's CDR3 is CSARDFQGRQKGQYF. In DNA, the CDR3 is TGCAGTGCTAGAGATTTTCAGGGTAGACAGAAGGGGCAGTATTTT.